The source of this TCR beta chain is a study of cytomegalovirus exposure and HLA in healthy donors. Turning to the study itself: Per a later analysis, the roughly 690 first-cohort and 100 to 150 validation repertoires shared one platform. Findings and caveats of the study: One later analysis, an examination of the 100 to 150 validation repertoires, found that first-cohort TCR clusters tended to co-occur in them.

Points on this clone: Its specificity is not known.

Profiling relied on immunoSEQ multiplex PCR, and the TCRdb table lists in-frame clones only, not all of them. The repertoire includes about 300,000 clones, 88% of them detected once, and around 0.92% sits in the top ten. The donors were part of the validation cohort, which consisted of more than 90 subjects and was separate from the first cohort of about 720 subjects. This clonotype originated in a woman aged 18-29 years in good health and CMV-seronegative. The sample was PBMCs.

The CDR3 reads CASRRTGTYNEQFF. Written as DNA, the CDR3 is TGTGCCAGCAGACGGACAGGTACATACAATGAGCAGTTCTTC. The chain is built from TRBV6-5 and TRBJ2-1; 7 bases map to TRBD1. The V gene end was trimmed by 6 bases and the J gene end by 4 bases; junction bases not matched to a gene: 6. This CDR3 spans 14 amino acids. Germline CDR1 MNHEY, CDR2 SVGAGI.